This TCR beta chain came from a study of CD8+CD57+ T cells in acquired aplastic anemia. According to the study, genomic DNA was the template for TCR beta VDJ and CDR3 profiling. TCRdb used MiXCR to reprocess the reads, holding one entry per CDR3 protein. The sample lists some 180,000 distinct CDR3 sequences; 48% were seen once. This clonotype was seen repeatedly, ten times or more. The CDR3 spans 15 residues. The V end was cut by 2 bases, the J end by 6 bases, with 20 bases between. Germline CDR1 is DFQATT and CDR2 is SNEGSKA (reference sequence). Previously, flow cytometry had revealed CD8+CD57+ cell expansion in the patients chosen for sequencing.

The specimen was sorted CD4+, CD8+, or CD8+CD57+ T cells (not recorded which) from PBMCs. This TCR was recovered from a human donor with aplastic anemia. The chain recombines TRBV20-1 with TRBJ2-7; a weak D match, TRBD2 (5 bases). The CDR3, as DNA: TGCAGTGCTAGAAGAGAGGGCCGTGAGAGATTCGAGCAGTACTTC. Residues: CSARREGRERFEQYF.